This TCR beta chain appears in the sequencing data of a study of cytomegalovirus exposure and HLA in healthy donors. Study in general: There were 65 million to 85 million unique TCRs (from HLA-typed donors) in an early data release. In terms of ancestry, the Caucasian-associated cluster contained about four fifths of the approximately 420 genotyped donors. General study results and limits: Later on, an analysis found that several of the most significant clusters appeared to be linked to common viral pathogens, which included parvovirus B19.

From germline, CDR1 is SGHAT and CDR2 FQNNGV. The CDR3 totals 16 residues. The junction had 5 bases not matched to a gene; V was cut back by 1 base and J by 1 base. A remark on this clone: As yet, its antigen is unknown.

Vbeta (60) and Jbeta (13) primers were used in the PCR. Sequenced by immunoSEQ multiplex PCR; TCRdb stores in-frame clones only, minus some. Among roughly 89,000 clones listed, over 75% were seen once. Sequencing used PBMCs. This clonotype originated in a man aged 18 to 30 in good health and CMV-seronegative. The V call is TRBV11-2, the J call TRBJ1-1; 8 nucleotides align to TRBD1. The CDR3 sequence: CASSLVTGATNTEAFF. The CDR3 bases are TGTGCCAGCAGCTTAGTGACAGGGGCTACGAACACTGAAGCTTTCTTT.